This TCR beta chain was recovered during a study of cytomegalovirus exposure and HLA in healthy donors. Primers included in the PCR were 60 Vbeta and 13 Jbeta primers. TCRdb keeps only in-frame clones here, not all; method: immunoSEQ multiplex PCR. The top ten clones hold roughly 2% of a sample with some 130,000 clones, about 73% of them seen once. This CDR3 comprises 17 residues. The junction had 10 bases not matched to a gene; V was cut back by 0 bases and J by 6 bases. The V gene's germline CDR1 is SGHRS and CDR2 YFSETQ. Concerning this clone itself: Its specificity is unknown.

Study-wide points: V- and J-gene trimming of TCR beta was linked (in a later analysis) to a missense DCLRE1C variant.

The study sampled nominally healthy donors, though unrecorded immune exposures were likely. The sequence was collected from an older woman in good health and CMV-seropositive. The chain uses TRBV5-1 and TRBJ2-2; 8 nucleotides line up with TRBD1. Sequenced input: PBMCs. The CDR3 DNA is TGCGCCAGCAGCTTGGCCGACGGACAGGGTCGGTCCGGGGAGCTGTTTTTT. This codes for CASSLADGQGRSGELFF.